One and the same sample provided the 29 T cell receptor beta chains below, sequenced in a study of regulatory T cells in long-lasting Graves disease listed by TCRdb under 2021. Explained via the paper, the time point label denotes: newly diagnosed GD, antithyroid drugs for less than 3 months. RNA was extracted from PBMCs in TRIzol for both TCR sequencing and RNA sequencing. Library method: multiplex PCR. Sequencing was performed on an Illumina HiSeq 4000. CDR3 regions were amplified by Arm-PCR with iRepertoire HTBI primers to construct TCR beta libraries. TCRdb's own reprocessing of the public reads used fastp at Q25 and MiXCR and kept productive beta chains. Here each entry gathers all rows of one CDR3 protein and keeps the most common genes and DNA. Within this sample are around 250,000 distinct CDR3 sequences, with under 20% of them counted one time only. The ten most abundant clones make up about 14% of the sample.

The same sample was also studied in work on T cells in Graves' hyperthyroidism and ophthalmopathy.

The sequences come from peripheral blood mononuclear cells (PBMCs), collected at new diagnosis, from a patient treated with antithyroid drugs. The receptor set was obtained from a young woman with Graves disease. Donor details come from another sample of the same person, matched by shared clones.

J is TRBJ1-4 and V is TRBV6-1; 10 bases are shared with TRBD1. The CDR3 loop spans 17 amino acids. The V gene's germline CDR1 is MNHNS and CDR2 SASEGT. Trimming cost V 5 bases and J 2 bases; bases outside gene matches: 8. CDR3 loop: CASSPTGGRGTNEKLFF. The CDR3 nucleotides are TGTGCCAGCAGTCCGACAGGGGGCAGAGGGACTAATGAAAAACTGTTTTTT.

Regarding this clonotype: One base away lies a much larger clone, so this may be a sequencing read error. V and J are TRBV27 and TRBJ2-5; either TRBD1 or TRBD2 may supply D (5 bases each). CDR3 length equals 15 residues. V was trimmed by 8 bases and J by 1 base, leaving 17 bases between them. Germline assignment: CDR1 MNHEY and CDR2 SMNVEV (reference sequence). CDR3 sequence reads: CASGQDIEGQETQYF. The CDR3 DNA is TGTGCCAGCGGTCAGGACATCGAGGGCCAAGAGACCCAGTACTTC.

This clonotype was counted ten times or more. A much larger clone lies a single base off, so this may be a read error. The DNA of the CDR3 is TGTGCCAGCAGTGAACAGGGGTACACTGAAGCTTTCTTT. Translated: CASSEQGYTEAFF. The chain carries TRBV6-4 and TRBJ1-1, with TRBD1 matching 7 bases. V trimming: 3 bases; J trimming: 3 bases; junction bases outside the gene matches: 1. This CDR3 has 13 residues. Germline assignment: CDR1 MRHNA and CDR2 SNTAGT.

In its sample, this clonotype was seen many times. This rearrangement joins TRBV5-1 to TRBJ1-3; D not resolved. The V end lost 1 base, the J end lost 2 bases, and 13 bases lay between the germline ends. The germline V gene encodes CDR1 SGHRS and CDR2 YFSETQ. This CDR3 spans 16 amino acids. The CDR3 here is CASSLHQGSPGNTIYF. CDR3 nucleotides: TGCGCCAGCAGCTTGCACCAAGGGTCTCCTGGAAACACCATATATTTT.

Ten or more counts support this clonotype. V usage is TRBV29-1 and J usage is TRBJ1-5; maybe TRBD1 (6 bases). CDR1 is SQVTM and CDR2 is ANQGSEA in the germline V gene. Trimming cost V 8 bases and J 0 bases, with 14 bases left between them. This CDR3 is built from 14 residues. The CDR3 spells CSPGRGGSNQPQHF. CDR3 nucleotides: TGCAGCCCGGGGAGGGGGGGTAGCAATCAGCCCCAGCATTTT.

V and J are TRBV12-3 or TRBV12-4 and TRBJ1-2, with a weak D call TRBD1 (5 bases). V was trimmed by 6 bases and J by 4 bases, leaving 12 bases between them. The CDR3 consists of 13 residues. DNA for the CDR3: TGTGCCAGCAGCCCAGGGTTGGGCTATGGCTACACCTTC. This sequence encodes CASSPGLGYGYTF.

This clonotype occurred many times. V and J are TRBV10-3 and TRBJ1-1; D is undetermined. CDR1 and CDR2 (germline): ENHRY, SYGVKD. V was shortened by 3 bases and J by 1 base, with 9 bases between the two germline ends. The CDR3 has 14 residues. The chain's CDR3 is CAISDRWTNTEAFF. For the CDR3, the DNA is TGTGCCATCAGTGACCGGTGGACGAACACTGAAGCTTTCTTT.

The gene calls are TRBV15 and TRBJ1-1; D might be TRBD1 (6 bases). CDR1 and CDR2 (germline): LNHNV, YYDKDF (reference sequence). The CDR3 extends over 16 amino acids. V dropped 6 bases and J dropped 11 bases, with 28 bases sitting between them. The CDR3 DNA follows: TGTGCCACCAGAGGGGTAGGGGGAGCGGCAGCGGGAATGGCTTTCTTT. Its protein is CATRGVGGAAAGMAFF.

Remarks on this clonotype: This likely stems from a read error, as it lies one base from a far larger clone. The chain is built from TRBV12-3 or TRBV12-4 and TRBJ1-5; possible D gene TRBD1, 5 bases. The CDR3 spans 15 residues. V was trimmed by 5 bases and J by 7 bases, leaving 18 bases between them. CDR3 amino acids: CASSPLVGEGQPQHF. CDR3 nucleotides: TGTGCCAGCAGTCCCCTCGTCGGAGAGGGGCAGCCCCAGCATTTT.

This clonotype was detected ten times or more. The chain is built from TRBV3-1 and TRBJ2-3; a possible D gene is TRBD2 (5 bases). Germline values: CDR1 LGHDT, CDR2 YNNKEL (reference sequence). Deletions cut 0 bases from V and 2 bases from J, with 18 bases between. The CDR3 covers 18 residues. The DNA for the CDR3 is TGTGCCAGCAGCCAAGATCCGTCCGGGGAAACTCTCACAGATACGCAGTATTTT. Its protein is CASSQDPSGETLTDTQYF.

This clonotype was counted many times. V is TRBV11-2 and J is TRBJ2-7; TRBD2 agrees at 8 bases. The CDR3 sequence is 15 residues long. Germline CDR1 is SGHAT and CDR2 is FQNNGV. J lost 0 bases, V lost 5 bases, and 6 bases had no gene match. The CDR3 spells CASSPRGAGSYEQYF. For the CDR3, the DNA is TGTGCCAGCAGCCCGCGGGGGGCGGGCTCCTACGAGCAGTACTTC.

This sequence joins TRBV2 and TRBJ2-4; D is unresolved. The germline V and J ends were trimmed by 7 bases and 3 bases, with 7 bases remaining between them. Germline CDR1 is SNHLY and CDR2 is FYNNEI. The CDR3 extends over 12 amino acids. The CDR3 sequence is CASIGVKNIQYF. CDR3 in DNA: TGTGCCAGCATTGGAGTCAAAAACATTCAGTACTTC.

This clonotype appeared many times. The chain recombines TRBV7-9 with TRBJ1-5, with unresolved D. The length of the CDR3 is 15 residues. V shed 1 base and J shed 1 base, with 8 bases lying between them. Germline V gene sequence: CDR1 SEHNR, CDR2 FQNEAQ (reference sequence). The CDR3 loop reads CASSLVAQSNQPQHF. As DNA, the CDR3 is TGTGCCAGCAGCTTAGTGGCCCAGAGCAATCAGCCCCAGCATTTT.

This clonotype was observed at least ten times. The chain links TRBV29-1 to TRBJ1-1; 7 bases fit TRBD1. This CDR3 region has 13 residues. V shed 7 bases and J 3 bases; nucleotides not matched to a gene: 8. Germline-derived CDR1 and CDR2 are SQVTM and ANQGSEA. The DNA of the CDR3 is TGCAGCGCTCTCGACAGGGCAGACACTGAAGCTTTCTTT. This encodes CSALDRADTEAFF. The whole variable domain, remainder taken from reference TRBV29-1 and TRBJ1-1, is SAVISQKPSRDICQRGTSLTIQCQVDSQVTMMFWYRQQPGQSLTLIATANQGSEATYESGFVIDKFPISRPNLTFSTLTVSNMSPEDSSIYLCSALDRADTEAFFGQGTRLTVV.

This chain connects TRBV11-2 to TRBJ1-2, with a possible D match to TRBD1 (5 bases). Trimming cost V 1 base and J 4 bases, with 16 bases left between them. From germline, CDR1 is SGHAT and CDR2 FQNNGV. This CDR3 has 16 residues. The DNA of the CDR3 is TGTGCCAGCAGCTTAGGAGGCGGGGGGGTTGGCTATGGCTACACCTTC. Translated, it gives CASSLGGGGVGYGYTF.

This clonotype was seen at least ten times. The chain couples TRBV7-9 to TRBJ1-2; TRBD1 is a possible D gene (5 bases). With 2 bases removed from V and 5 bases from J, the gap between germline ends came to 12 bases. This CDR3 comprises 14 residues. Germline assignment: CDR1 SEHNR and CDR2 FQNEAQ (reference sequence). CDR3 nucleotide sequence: TGTGCCAGCAGCTTACAGGGCCGGGGATATGGCTACACCTTC. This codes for CASSLQGRGYGYTF.

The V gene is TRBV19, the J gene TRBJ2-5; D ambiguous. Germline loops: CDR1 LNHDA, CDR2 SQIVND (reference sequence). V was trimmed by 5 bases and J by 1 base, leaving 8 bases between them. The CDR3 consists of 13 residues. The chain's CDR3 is CASSLAIQETQYF. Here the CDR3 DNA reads TGTGCCAGTAGTCTCGCAATCCAAGAGACCCAGTACTTC.

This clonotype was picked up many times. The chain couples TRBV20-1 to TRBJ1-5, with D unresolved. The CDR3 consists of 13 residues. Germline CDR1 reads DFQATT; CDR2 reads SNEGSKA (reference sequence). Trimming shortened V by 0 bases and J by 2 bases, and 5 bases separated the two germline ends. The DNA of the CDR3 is TGCAGTGCTAGAGATCGGGGCAATCAGCCCCAGCATTTT. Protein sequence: CSARDRGNQPQHF.

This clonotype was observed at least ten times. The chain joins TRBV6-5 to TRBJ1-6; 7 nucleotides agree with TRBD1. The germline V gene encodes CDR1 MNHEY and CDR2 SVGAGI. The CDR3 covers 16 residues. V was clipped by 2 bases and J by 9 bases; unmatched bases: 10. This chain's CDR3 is CASSYAWDSRLSPLHF. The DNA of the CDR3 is TGTGCCAGCAGTTACGCGTGGGACAGCCGCCTTTCACCCCTCCACTTT.

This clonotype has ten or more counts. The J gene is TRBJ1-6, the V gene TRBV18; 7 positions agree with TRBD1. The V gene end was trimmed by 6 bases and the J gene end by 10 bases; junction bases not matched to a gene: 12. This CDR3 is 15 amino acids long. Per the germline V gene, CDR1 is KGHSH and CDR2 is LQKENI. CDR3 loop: CASSTRAGGDSPLHF. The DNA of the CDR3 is TGTGCCAGCTCTACTCGGGCAGGGGGGGACTCACCCCTCCACTTT.

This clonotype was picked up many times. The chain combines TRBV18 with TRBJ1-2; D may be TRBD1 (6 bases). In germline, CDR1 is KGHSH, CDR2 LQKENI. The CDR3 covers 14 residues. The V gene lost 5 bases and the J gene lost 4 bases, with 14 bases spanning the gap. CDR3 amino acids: CASSTSGEGYGYTF. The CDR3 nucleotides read TGTGCCAGCTCAACATCAGGGGAAGGCTATGGCTACACCTTC.

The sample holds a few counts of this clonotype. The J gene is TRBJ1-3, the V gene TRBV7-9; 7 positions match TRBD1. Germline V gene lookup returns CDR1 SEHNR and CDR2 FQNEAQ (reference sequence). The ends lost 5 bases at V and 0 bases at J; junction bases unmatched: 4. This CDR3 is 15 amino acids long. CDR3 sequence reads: CASSKTGLSGNTIYF. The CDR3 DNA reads TGTGCCAGCAGCAAGACAGGGCTCTCTGGAAACACCATATATTTT. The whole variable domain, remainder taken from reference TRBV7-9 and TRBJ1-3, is DTGVSQNPRHKITKRGQNVTFRCDPISEHNRLYWYRQTLGQGPEFLTYFQNEAQLEKSRLLSDRFSAERPKGSFSTLEIQRTEQGDSAMYLCASSKTGLSGNTIYFGEGSWLTVV.

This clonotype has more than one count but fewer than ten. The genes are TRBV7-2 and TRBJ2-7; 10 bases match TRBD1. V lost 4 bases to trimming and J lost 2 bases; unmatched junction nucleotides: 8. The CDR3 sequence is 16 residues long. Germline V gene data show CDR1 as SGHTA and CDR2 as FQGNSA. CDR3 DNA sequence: TGTGCCAGCAGCTACGGAGGCGGACAGGGGGCCTACGAGCAGTACTTC. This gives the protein CASSYGGGQGAYEQYF.

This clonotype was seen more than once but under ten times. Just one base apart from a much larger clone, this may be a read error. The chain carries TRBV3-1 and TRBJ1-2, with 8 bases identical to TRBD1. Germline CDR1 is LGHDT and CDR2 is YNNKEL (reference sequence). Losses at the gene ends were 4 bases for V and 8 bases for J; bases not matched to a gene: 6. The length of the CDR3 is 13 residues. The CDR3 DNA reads TGTGCCAGCAGCCTGTGGACAGGGCCCGGCTACACCTTC. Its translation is CASSLWTGPGYTF. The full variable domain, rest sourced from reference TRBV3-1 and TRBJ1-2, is DTAVSQTPKYLVTQMGNDKSIKCEQNLGHDTMYWYKQDSKKFLKIMFSYNNKELIINETVPNRFSPKSPDKAHLNLHINSLELGDSAVYFCASSLWTGPGYTFGSGTRLTVV.

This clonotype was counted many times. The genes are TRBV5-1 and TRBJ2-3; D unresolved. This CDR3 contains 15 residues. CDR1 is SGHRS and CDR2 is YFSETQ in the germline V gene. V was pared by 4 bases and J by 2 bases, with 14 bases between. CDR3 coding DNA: TGCGCCAGCAGCGCTTACAGCTTTGACACAGATACGCAGTATTTT. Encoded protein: CASSAYSFDTDTQYF.

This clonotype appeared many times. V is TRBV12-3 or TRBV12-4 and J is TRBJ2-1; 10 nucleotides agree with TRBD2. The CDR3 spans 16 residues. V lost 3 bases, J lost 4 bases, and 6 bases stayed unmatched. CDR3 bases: TGTGCCAGCAGTTTGGGAGCGGGGGGGATGTACAATGAGCAGTTCTTC. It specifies CASSLGAGGMYNEQFF.

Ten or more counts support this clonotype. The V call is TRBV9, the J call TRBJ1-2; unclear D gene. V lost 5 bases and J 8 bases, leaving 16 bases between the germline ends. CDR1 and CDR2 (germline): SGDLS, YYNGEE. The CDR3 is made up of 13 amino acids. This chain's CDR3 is CASRAEGSQGYTF. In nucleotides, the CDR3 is TGTGCCAGCAGGGCGGAGGGATCTCAGGGCTACACCTTC.

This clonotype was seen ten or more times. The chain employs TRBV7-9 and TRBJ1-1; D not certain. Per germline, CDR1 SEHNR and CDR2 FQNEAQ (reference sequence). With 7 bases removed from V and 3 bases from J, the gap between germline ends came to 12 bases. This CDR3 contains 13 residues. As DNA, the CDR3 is TGTGCCAGCATCCTGTTCGGTGACACTGAAGCTTTCTTT. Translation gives CASILFGDTEAFF.

CDR3 residues: CASSRGGGGPYNEQFF. In DNA, the CDR3 is TGTGCCAGTAGTAGGGGTGGCGGGGGGCCATACAATGAGCAGTTCTTC. This rearrangement joins TRBV19 to TRBJ2-1, with 8 bases fitting TRBD2. Trimming cost V 4 bases and J 4 bases; bases outside gene matches: 9. CDR1 LNHDA and CDR2 SQIVND come from the germline V gene (reference sequence). This CDR3 is built from 16 residues.